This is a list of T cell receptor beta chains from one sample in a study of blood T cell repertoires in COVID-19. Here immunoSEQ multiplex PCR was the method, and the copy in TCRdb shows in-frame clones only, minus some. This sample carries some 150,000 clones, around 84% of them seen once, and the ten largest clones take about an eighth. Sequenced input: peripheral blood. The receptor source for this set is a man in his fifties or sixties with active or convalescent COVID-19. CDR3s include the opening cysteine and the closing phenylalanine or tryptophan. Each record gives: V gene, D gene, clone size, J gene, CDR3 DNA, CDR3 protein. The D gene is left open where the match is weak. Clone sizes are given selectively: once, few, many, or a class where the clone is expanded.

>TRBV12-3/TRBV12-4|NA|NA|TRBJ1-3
TGTGCCAGCAGTCGGTGGGGAAACACCATATATTTT
CASSRWGNTIYF
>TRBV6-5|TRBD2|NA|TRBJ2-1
TGTGCCAGCCACCAGAGCGGGAGGGCCGGGAATGAGCAGTTCTTC
CASHQSGRAGNEQFF
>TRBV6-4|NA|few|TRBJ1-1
TGTGCCAGCAGTGACGGCGGGGAAAACACTGAAGCTTTCTTT
CASSDGGENTEAFF
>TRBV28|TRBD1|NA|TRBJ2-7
TGTGCCAGCAGTCCTTCTTTGGGACAGGTCCTCTACGAGCAGTACTTC
CASSPSLGQVLYEQYF
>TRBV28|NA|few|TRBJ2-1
TGTGCCAGCTACACTTACCTAGCAGAGCAGTTCTTC
CASYTYLAEQFF
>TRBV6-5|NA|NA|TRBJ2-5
TGTGCCAGCAGTTACTCGTTCCTACAGCTTCAAGAGACCCAGTACTTC
CASSYSFLQLQETQYF
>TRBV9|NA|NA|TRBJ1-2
TGTGCCAGCAGCCCCCGGCGCGGGGGATACGGCTACACCTTC
CASSPRRGGYGYTF
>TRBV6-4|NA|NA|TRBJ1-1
TGTGCCAGCAAGGGCCAGGGTGGGAACACTGAAGCTTTCTTT
CASKGQGGNTEAFF
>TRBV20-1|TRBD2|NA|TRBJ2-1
TGCAGTGCTAGTAGCCAGACGGGACTAGCGGGTCTGGTCTATGAGCAGTTCTTC
CSASSQTGLAGLVYEQFF
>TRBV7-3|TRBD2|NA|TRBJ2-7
TGTGCCAGCAGCTTAGGACTAGCGAGCTCCTACGAGCAGTACTTC
CASSLGLASSYEQYF
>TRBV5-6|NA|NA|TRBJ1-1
TGTGCCAGCAGCTTGGCGGGAGGGAGAGAAGCTTTCTTT
CASSLAGGREAFF
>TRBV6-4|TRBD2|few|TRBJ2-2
TGTGCCAGCAGCAGGACTAGCGGGTTCGCGAACACCGGGGAGCTGTTTTTT
CASSRTSGFANTGELFF
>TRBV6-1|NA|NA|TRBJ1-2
TGTGCCAGCAGTGAAGCCCAGGGAGGCTGGGGCTACACCTTC
CASSEAQGGWGYTF
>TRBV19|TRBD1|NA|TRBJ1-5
TGTGCCAGTAGTGGGGGACAGGACCATCAGCCCCAGCATTTT
CASSGGQDHQPQHF
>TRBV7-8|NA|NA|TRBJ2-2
TGTGCCAGCAGCTTAACATTCCGAGACAGCCAGGCCGGGGAGCTGTTTTTT
CASSLTFRDSQAGELFF
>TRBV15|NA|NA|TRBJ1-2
TGTGCCACCAGCCGGGACACGGCTGGCTACACCTTC
CATSRDTAGYTF
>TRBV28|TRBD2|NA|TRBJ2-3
TGTGCCAGCAGTTCCCGGGGGGTTCGCCTGTACACAGATACGCAGTATTTT
CASSSRGVRLYTDTQYF
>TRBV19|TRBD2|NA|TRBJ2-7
TGTGCCAGTAGTTCCTGGACTAGCGGGAGGGGAACCTACGAGCAGTACTTC
CASSSWTSGRGTYEQYF
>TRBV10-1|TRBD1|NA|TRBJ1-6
TGCGCCAGCAGTGAGGACAGGGGCCTTCATCAACCCCTCCACTTT
CASSEDRGLHQPLHF
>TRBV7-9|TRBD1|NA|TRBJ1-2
TGTGCCAGCAGCTTACTGACAGGGGATGGCTACACCTTC
CASSLLTGDGYTF
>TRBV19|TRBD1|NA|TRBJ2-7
TGTGCCAGTAGTCAAACAGGGGGATCTAGTAACGAGCAGTACTTC
CASSQTGGSSNEQYF
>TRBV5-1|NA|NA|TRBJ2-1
TGCGCCAGCAGCTTCCGACAGATATACAATGAGCAGTTCTTC
CASSFRQIYNEQFF
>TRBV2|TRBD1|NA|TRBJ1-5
TGTGCCAGTAGAAACAGGGGATTTAGCCAGCCCCAGCATTTT
CASRNRGFSQPQHF
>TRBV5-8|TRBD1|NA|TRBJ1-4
TGTGCCAGCAGCTTGCCCGGACAGGGGAATGAAAAACTGTTTTTT
CASSLPGQGNEKLFF
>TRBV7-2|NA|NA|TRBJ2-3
TGTGCCAGCAGCTTACGGGCTCGGGGGAGCACAGATACGCAGTATTTT
CASSLRARGSTDTQYF
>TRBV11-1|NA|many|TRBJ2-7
TGTGCCAGCAGCTTGAGTACCCACTACGAGCAGTACTTC
CASSLSTHYEQYF
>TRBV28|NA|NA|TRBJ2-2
TGTGCCAGCAGCGCGACAGCCGCGAACACCGGGGAGCTGTTTTTT
CASSATAANTGELFF
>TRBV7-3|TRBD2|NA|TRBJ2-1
TGTGCCAGCAGCTTAGCGGGGGGAACCTACAATGAGCAGTTCTTC
CASSLAGGTYNEQFF
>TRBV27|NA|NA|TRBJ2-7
TGTGCCAGCAGTCAGTTGGCTCAGGGTTACTACGAGCAGTACTTC
CASSQLAQGYYEQYF
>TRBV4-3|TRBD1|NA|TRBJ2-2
TGCGCCAGCAGCCAAGAAGGGGGCAGGCGTAGGACCGGGGAGCTGTTTTTT
CASSQEGGRRRTGELFF
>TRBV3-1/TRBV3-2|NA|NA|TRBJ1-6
TGTGCCAGCAGCCAACAGGACTATAATTCACCCCTCCACTTT
CASSQQDYNSPLHF
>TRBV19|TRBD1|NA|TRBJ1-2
TGTGCCAGTAGCCCAGACAGGGGGGGCTACACCTTC
CASSPDRGGYTF
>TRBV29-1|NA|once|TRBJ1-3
TGCAGCGTTACAGGATCGTCTGGAAACACCATATATTTT
CSVTGSSGNTIYF
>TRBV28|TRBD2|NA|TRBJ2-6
TGTGCCAGCAGCTCCTCCCCGGGACTACTCCACTCTGGGGCCAACGTCCTGACTTTC
CASSSSPGLLHSGANVLTF
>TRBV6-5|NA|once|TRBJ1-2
TGTGCCAGCAACCAACGAGGTCTAAACTATGGCTACACCTTC
CASNQRGLNYGYTF
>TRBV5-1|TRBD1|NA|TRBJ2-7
TGCGCCAGCAGCTTGGGCGGACAGGGTGGCGAGCAGTACTTC
CASSLGGQGGEQYF
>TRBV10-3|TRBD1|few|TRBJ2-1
TGTGCCATCAGTGAGTCCGGACAGGCTAACAATGAGCAGTTCTTC
CAISESGQANNEQFF
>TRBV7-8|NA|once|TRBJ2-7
TGTGCCAGCAGCTTAGGAGGGGGTACTTCCTACGAGCAGTACTTC
CASSLGGGTSYEQYF
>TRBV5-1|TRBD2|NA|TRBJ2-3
TGCGCCAGCAGCTACTCCGGGACTAGCGGGGGCACAGATACGCAGTATTTT
CASSYSGTSGGTDTQYF
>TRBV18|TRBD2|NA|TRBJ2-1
TGTGCCAGCTCACCACCTAAGCGGCCTAGCGGGAGTAAGGATGAGCAGTTCTTC
CASSPPKRPSGSKDEQFF
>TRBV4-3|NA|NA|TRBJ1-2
TGCGCCAGCAGCCAAGATCGGCGGAATGTAGGCTACACCTTC
CASSQDRRNVGYTF
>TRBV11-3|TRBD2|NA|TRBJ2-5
TGTGCCAGCAGCTTAGGGAATGCGGGGGAGATGGAGACCCAGTACTTC
CASSLGNAGEMETQYF
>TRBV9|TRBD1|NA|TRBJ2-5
TGTGCCAGCAGCGTAGCAGGGACAGGGAAAGAGACCCAGTACTTC
CASSVAGTGKETQYF
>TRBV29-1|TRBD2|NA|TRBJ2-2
TGCAGCGTACTACCCCGGGGACTAGCGGGAGCTGGGGAGCTGTTTTTT
CSVLPRGLAGAGELFF
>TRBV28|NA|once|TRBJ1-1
TGTGCCAGCAGTTTAGGTAGCTGGAACACTGAAGCTTTCTTT
CASSLGSWNTEAFF
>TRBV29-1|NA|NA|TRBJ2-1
TGCAGCGTTGAACTGACTTTCAATGAGCAGTTCTTC
CSVELTFNEQFF
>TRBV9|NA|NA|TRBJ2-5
TGTGCCAGCAGCGTAGGACCAGGGATGGTAGAGACCCAGTACTTC
CASSVGPGMVETQYF
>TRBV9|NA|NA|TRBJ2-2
TGTGCCAGCAGCGTAGATGGGGCGCAGACCGGGGAGCTGTTTTTT
CASSVDGAQTGELFF
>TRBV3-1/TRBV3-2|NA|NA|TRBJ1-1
TGTGCCAGCAGCCACTCTATATTAGAAGCTTTCTTT
CASSHSILEAFF
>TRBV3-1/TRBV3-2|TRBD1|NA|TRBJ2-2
TGTGCCAGCAGTCTCGCCCAAACAGGGGGCAACACCGGGGAGCTGTTTTTT
CASSLAQTGGNTGELFF
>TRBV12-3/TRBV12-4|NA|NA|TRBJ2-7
TGTGCCAGCAGTTTAGGCCAGGGGGAGCAGTACTTC
CASSLGQGEQYF
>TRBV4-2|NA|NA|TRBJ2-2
TGTGCCAGCAGCCAAGGGGGAGCGAACACCGGGGAGCTGTTTTTT
CASSQGGANTGELFF
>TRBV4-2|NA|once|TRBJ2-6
TGTGCCAGCAGCCAAGATCGGGGGTCTGGGGCCAACGTCCTGACTTTC
CASSQDRGSGANVLTF
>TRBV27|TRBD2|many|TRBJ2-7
TGTGCCAGCAGTTTGGGGCTAGCGGACACCTACGAGCAGTACTTC
CASSLGLADTYEQYF
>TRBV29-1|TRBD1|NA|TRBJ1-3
TGCAGCGTTGGGGGGGGACAGGGGAACACCATATATTTT
CSVGGGQGNTIYF
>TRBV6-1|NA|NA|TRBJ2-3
TGTGCCAGCAGTGAAAGCTGGGGGGAAGATACGCAGTATTTT
CASSESWGEDTQYF
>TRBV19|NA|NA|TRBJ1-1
TGTGCCAGTAGTCCTGCGCACAGGGCAGTGCGGACTGAAGCTTTCTTT
CASSPAHRAVRTEAFF